The entry that follows covers one T cell receptor beta chain sequence. The sample is drawn from a study of blood T cell repertoires in COVID-19. Across the whole study: Samples of COVID-19 (acute and convalescent) were obtained from the United States, Italy and Spain. T cells, B-cell-depleted T cells, or PBMCs supplied cDNA or gDNA.

Measured with immunoSEQ multiplex PCR; TCRdb has only the in-frame clones, and not every one. The sample gives tens of thousands of clones, 88% of which show up once; 3% to 3.5% is in the top ten. Germline CDR1 and CDR2: LGHDT and YNNKEL (reference sequence). CDR3 length equals 14 residues. The ends lost 5 bases at V and 2 bases at J; junction bases unmatched: 6. The genes are TRBV3-1 (or the pseudogene TRBV3-2) and TRBJ2-7, with 7 bases identical to TRBD2. The sequence was collected from a man over 45 with active COVID-19. The sequencing input was peripheral blood. The CDR3 region is CASSGLGGTYEQYF. In DNA form, the CDR3 reads TGTGCCAGCAGCGGGCTCGGGGGGACCTACGAGCAGTACTTC.